This TCR beta chain emerged from a study of neurological immune-mediated disorders. TCRdb re-called the 5' RACE reads with MiXCR, one entry per CDR3 protein. This table holds approximately 21,000 distinct CDR3 sequences, over 5.5% found once. In this sample, this clonotype turned up many times. The sorted libraries involved the use of more than 950,000 CD4+ or CD8+ T cells. Material: CD8+ T cells from blood. The clonotype was recovered from a man aged 18 to 35 in good health.

CDR3 protein: CSARDRDRGRETQYF. The CDR3 bases are TGCAGTGCTAGAGATAGGGACAGGGGGCGAGAGACCCAGTACTTC. The chain joins TRBV20-1 to TRBJ2-5; 12 bases align to TRBD1. CDR3 length: 15 residues. Per germline, CDR1 DFQATT and CDR2 SNEGSKA (reference sequence). Trimming cost V 0 bases and J 4 bases; bases outside gene matches: 3.